The T cell receptor beta chain described here comes from a study of blood T cell repertoires in COVID-19. Study in general: PBMCs, B-cell-depleted T cells, or T cells were the source of the cDNA or gDNA that made up the material.

This CDR3 is built from 13 residues. The germline V gene has CDR1 SGHDT and CDR2 YYEEEE. V lost 4 bases and J 5 bases, leaving 13 bases between the germline ends. Clones were sequenced by immunoSEQ multiplex PCR, and TCRdb holds only the in-frame ones, with some missing. This table has 300,000 to 400,000 clones, 89% appearing once. Resolution of symptoms, clearance, or two negative PCRs was present in recovered Cohort 3 donors. Sequenced sample: PBMCs or T cells enriched from blood (not recorded which). This clonotype originated in a man aged 55 to 70 who had recovered from COVID-19. The gene calls are TRBV5-6 and TRBJ2-7; D unresolved. The CDR3 spells CASSARSPDEQYF. In nucleotides, the CDR3 is TGTGCCAGCAGCGCGCGTTCTCCCGACGAGCAGTACTTC.